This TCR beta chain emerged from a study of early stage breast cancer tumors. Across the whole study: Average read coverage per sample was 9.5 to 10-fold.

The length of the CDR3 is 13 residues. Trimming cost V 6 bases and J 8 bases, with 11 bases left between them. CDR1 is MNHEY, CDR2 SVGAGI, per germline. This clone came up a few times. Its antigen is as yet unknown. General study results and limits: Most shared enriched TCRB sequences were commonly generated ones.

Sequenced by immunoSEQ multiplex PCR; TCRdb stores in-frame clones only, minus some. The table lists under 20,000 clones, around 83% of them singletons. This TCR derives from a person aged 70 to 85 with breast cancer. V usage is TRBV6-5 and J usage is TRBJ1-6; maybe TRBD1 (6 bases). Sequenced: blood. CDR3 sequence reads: CASRPPGDSPLHF. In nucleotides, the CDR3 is TGTGCCAGCAGACCCCCAGGGGATTCACCCCTCCACTTT.